The subject of this entry is one T cell receptor beta chain. What it recognizes is unknown. This record belongs to a study of shared clonotypes between healthy human individuals. Overall study: The plates for each donor numbered three CD4 naive, three CD4 memory, two CD8 naive and one CD8 memory. Study-wide points: Approximately 5.1% was the fraction of naive CD4 clonotypes found shared across four donors.

The assay was immunoSEQ multiplex PCR, and TCRdb's table has in-frame clones only and misses some. The sample contains 2 million or so clones, around 95% of which appear only once. The TCR sequence derives from a man between 18 and 35 years old in good health. The specimen sequenced was naive CD4+ T cells sorted from blood. Subset given: CD45RA+ positively selected.

Written as DNA, the CDR3 is TGTGCCAGTACGCCGGGACAGGGCTTCACCGGGGAGCTGTTTTTT. Its protein product is CASTPGQGFTGELFF. This chain connects TRBV19 to TRBJ2-2, with 9 bases that match TRBD1. The CDR3 sequence is 15 residues long. The junction had 7 bases not matched to a gene; V was cut back by 7 bases and J by 4 bases. Germline CDR1 and CDR2: LNHDA and SQIVND (reference sequence).